Shown below are 3 T cell receptor beta chains from a single sample sequenced in a study of long-term antiretroviral therapy in people with HIV. With survey level as its setting, the immunoSEQ assay was v3.0. Profiling relied on immunoSEQ multiplex PCR, and the TCRdb table lists in-frame clones only, not all of them. Of roughly 28,000 clones listed, approximately 90% are singletons. The sequencing here drew on unsorted PBMCs, taken 3.1 years after starting antiretroviral therapy. These receptors came from a man between 18 and 35 years old with HIV.

This chain uses TRBV18 with TRBJ2-5; 8 bases match TRBD1. Germline values: CDR1 KGHSH, CDR2 LQKENI. The CDR3 is 15 amino acids. With V trimmed by 3 bases and J by 5 bases, 8 bases remained unmatched. In DNA, the CDR3 is TGTGCCAGCTCACCTAGGACAGGGAGAGGGGAGACCCAGTACTTC. This codes for CASSPRTGRGETQYF. Combining the CDR3 with reference TRBV18 and TRBJ2-5 gives the whole variable domain NAGVMQNPRHLVRRRGQEARLRCSPMKGHSHVYWYRQLPEEGLKFMVYLQKENIIDESGMPKERFSAEFPKEGPSILRIQQVVRGDSAAYFCASSPRTGRGETQYFGPGTRLLVL.

The rearrangement links TRBV11-3 to TRBJ2-3, with a possible D match to TRBD2 (5 bases). This CDR3 is 16 amino acids long. V was cut by 0 bases and J by 4 bases, with 14 bases left in between. The germline V gene encodes CDR1 SGHNT and CDR2 YENEEA. The CDR3 sequence: CASSLDRNGVPDTQYF. The CDR3 nucleotides are TGTGCCAGCAGCTTAGATCGGAACGGGGTCCCAGATACGCAGTATTTT.

This clone was picked up one time. The rearrangement links TRBV12-2 to TRBJ2-7. TRBV12-2 is assigned pseudogene status. The CDR3 contains 17 residues. The CDR3 region has the DNA TGTGCAAGTCGCAACAACCGTGACAGGGAGGGCTCCTACGAGCAGTACTTC. This codes for CASRNNRDREGSYEQYF.